What follows are 19 T cell receptor beta chains derived from one specimen sequenced in a study of cytomegalovirus exposure and HLA in healthy donors. The PCR had 60 Vbeta and 13 Jbeta primers. Libraries were prepared by immunoSEQ multiplex PCR; TCRdb keeps only in-frame clonotypes and omits some of them. The sample consists of about 190,000 clones, around 78% of them appearing once. Sequencing was performed on PBMCs. Receptors originate from a woman between 25 and 40 years old in good health and CMV-seropositive.

This chain links TRBV28 with TRBJ1-5, with D possibly TRBD1 on 5 matching bases. V gave up 10 bases and J gave up 0 bases, with 19 bases separating them. Looked up from germline, CDR1 is MDHEN and CDR2 is SYDVKM. The CDR3 is made up of 16 amino acids. The CDR3 reads CATYFGGGASNQPQHF. In nucleotides, the CDR3 is TGTGCCACCTACTTTGGGGGGGGTGCTAGCAATCAGCCCCAGCATTTT.

The CDR3 region is CASSFGGDEQFF. The CDR3, as DNA: TGTGCCAGCAGCTTTGGGGGGGATGAGCAGTTCTTC. The chain employs TRBV11-2 and TRBJ2-1; 7 nucleotides line up with TRBD2. V shed 3 bases, J shed 8 bases, and the junction held 1 base outside the gene matches. The V gene's germline CDR1 is SGHAT and CDR2 FQNNGV. CDR3 size: 12 residues.

CDR3 region: CASSGWTRGGDEQYF. CDR3 bases: TGTGCCAGCAGCGGCTGGACACGGGGAGGGGACGAGCAGTACTTC. The chain employs TRBV7-9 and TRBJ2-5; 7 bases are shared with TRBD2. Matching the DNA end better, TRBJ2-7 makes the J call doubtful. This CDR3 is built from 15 residues. Per the germline V gene, CDR1 is SEHNR and CDR2 is FQNEAQ (reference sequence).

The chain has TRBV5-1 and TRBJ2-1; weak D call: TRBD1 (5 bases). Germline V gene lookup returns CDR1 SGHRS and CDR2 YFSETQ. V lost 0 bases to trimming and J lost 6 bases, with 28 bases between them. CDR3 length equals 20 residues. The CDR3 loop is CASSLGQLRIITLLGNEQFF. The CDR3 nucleotides are TGCGCCAGCAGCTTGGGACAGCTCCGGATTATAACACTCCTAGGCAATGAGCAGTTCTTC.

The chain links TRBV7-9 to TRBJ2-3, with 7 bases lining up with TRBD1. The germline V gene encodes CDR1 SEHNR and CDR2 FQNEAQ (reference sequence). V shed 1 base and J 5 bases; nucleotides not matched to a gene: 12. The CDR3 sequence is 17 residues long. The CDR3 loop reads CASSLGRDSRVRDTQYF. The DNA for the CDR3 is TGTGCCAGCAGCTTAGGCCGGGACAGCCGGGTTAGAGATACGCAGTATTTT.

This chain uses TRBV6-1 with TRBJ1-1; perhaps TRBD1 as D (5 bases). The germline CDR1 and CDR2 sequences are MNHNS and SASEGT. The V gene lost 7 bases and the J gene lost 5 bases, with 14 bases spanning the gap. The CDR3 runs to 13 residues. CDR3 loop: CASIARVGTEAFF. As DNA, the CDR3 is TGTGCCAGCATCGCCAGGGTCGGAACTGAAGCTTTCTTT.

V usage is TRBV5-5 and J usage is TRBJ1-5; tentative D call: TRBD1 (5 bases). The CDR3 has 16 residues. In germline, CDR1 is SGHKS, CDR2 YYEKEE (reference sequence). V lost 0 bases, J lost 4 bases, and 14 bases lay in between. The CDR3 loop is CASSLAGQGRNQPQHF. CDR3 bases: TGTGCCAGCAGCTTGGCCGGTCAGGGCCGAAATCAGCCCCAGCATTTT.

This clone was detected only a few times. The chain's CDR3 is CASSWAKSTDTQYF. CDR3 nucleotide sequence: TGTGCCAGCAGCTGGGCCAAAAGCACAGATACGCAGTATTTT. The rearrangement uses TRBV7-2 and TRBJ2-3; D is undetermined. The CDR3 loop spans 14 amino acids. Trimming cost V 4 bases and J 0 bases, with 8 bases left between them. Germline V lookup: CDR1 SGHTA, CDR2 FQGNSA.

The chain carries TRBV7-8 and TRBJ1-6; 8 nucleotides agree with TRBD1. Germline V lookup: CDR1 SGHVS, CDR2 FQNEAQ. This CDR3 region has 16 residues. V was pared by 2 bases and J by 8 bases, with 8 bases of the junction left unmatched. The CDR3 region has the DNA TGTGCCAGCAGCTTACCCGAGACAGGGGAGGATTCACCCCTCCACTTT. Protein: CASSLPETGEDSPLHF.

V gene TRBV7-6 combines with J gene TRBJ2-5; TRBD2 might be the D (7 bases). The J call may be mistaken, given a closer DNA end match to TRBJ2-7. Germline V CDR1 and CDR2: SGHVS, FNYEAQ. The CDR3 has 15 residues. The CDR3 is CASSLRGGEGYEQYF. The CDR3 nucleotides are TGTGCCAGCAGCTTAAGGGGGGGGGAAGGATACGAGCAGTACTTC.

This clone was picked up a small number of times. The rearrangement links TRBV30 to TRBJ2-1; TRBD2 aligns across 8 bases. V shed 2 bases, J shed 3 bases, and the junction held 3 bases outside the gene matches. The CDR3 consists of 14 residues. The germline gives CDR1 GTSNPN, CDR2 SVGIG (reference sequence). The CDR3 loop reads CAWSSGRNYNEQFF. The CDR3, as DNA: TGTGCCTGGAGTAGCGGGAGAAACTACAATGAGCAGTTCTTC.

In this sample, this clone turned up a few times. The chain combines TRBV6-5 with TRBJ1-1; 7 bases line up with TRBD1. Germline assignment: CDR1 MNHEY and CDR2 SVGAGI. The CDR3 runs 14 residues. V lost 8 bases to trimming and J lost 0 bases; unmatched junction nucleotides: 6. The CDR3 sequence: CASATGSMNTEAFF. CDR3 bases: TGTGCCAGCGCGACAGGGAGCATGAACACTGAAGCTTTCTTT.

This clone appeared a few times. The chain combines TRBV2 with TRBJ1-1; D possibly corresponds to TRBD1 (5 bases). V dropped 8 bases and J dropped 3 bases, with 13 bases sitting between them. Germline V gives CDR1 SNHLY, CDR2 FYNNEI. CDR3 length: 13 residues. The CDR3 sequence: CASLEAGDTEAFF. For the CDR3, the DNA is TGTGCCAGCTTAGAGGCGGGGGACACTGAAGCTTTCTTT.

The rearrangement links TRBV5-1 to TRBJ2-1, with TRBD2 matching 14 bases. Germline V CDR1 and CDR2: SGHRS, YFSETQ. The CDR3 runs 15 residues. V lost 4 bases, J lost 5 bases, and 2 bases stayed unmatched. The CDR3 DNA is TGCGCCAGCAGCGTGGGACTAGCGGGAGACAATGAGCAGTTCTTC. Encoded protein: CASSVGLAGDNEQFF.

V and J are TRBV7-9 and TRBJ2-7; 7 bases match TRBD2. Germline V gene sequence: CDR1 SEHNR, CDR2 FQNEAQ (reference sequence). CDR3 length: 14 amino acids. The V gene end was trimmed by 4 bases and the J gene end by 4 bases; junction bases not matched to a gene: 7. The CDR3 DNA reads as TGTGCCAGCAGCTCCACGCGGACTAGGTACGAGCAGTACTTC. It encodes CASSSTRTRYEQYF.

This clone was detected only a few times. The chain carries TRBV4-2 and TRBJ2-1; D perhaps matches TRBD2 (5 bases). Trimming cost V 4 bases and J 7 bases, with 17 bases left between them. The CDR3 is 15 amino acids. Germline V lookup: CDR1 LGHNA, CDR2 YNFKEQ. The CDR3: CASSPVVRGRNEQFF. DNA for the CDR3: TGTGCCAGCAGCCCAGTGGTCCGGGGAAGAAATGAGCAGTTCTTC.

The V call is TRBV6-5, the J call TRBJ1-2; D might be TRBD1 (6 bases). CDR3 length: 16 residues. CDR1 and CDR2 from the germline V gene are MNHEY and SVGAGI. V was cut by 4 bases and J by 0 bases, with 15 bases left in between. The DNA for the CDR3 is TGTGCCAGCAGTTGGACAGCTCAAACCGCTAACTATGGCTACACCTTC. This codes for CASSWTAQTANYGYTF.

V is TRBV25-1 and J is TRBJ1-2; weak D call: TRBD1 (6 bases). Trimming took 6 bases from V and 4 from J, leaving 6 bases between them. CDR1 MGHDK and CDR2 SYGVNS come from the germline V gene. This CDR3 is 11 amino acids long. CDR3 nucleotide sequence: TGTGCCAGCAGCAGGGGCTATGGCTACACCTTC. Its protein product is CASSRGYGYTF.

This chain uses TRBV5-1 with TRBJ2-2; D call uncertain. V was shortened by 7 bases and J by 0 bases, with 13 bases between the two germline ends. CDR1 SGHRS and CDR2 YFSETQ come from the germline V gene. The CDR3 is 15 residues long. The CDR3 loop is CASGLGPANTGELFF. The CDR3 DNA reads as TGCGCCAGCGGCCTAGGTCCCGCGAACACCGGGGAGCTGTTTTTT. The whole variable domain, filled in from reference TRBV5-1 and TRBJ2-2, reads KAGVTQTPRYLIKTRGQQVTLSCSPISGHRSVSWYQQTPGQGLQFLFEYFSETQRNKGNFPGRFSGRQFSNSRSEMNVSTLELGDSALYLCASGLGPANTGELFFGEGSRLTVL.